Shown below are 21 T cell receptor beta chains from a single sample sequenced in a study of shared clonotypes between healthy human individuals. Terminally differentiated effector memory CD45RA+ cells were left out of the naive CD8 fraction, which was CD45RO-negative and positively selected for CCR7. The table came from immunoSEQ multiplex PCR; TCRdb's copy has only in-frame clones and leaves some out. The sample lists more than 550,000 clones, 90% to 95% seen once, with approximately 25% in the top ten. Source material: naive CD8+ T cells sorted from blood. All receptors come from a man in his thirties or forties in good health.

The chain has TRBV27 and TRBJ2-7, with TRBD2 identical over 7 bases. Trimming took 6 bases from V and 0 from J; bases not matched to a gene: 8. The CDR3 length is 15 residues. Germline values: CDR1 MNHEY, CDR2 SMNVEV (reference sequence). The CDR3 reads CASRPGLTGSYEQYF. CDR3 bases: TGTGCCAGCAGGCCGGGACTAACGGGCTCCTACGAGCAGTACTTC.

This rearrangement joins TRBV5-5 to TRBJ2-1; weak D call: TRBD1 (5 bases). The V gene lost 1 base and the J gene lost 6 bases, with 17 bases spanning the gap. The CDR3 has 16 amino acids. The germline gives CDR1 SGHKS, CDR2 YYEKEE (reference sequence). The CDR3: CASSLQGDYPVNEQFF. As DNA, the CDR3 is TGTGCCAGCAGCTTGCAGGGCGATTATCCGGTCAATGAGCAGTTCTTC.

This clone occurred once. The rearrangement links TRBV4-1 to TRBJ2-2, with D uncertain. The V end lost 3 bases, the J end lost 4 bases, and 9 bases lay between the germline ends. The CDR3 is made up of 14 amino acids. Germline assignment: CDR1 MGHRA and CDR2 YSYEKL. For the CDR3, the DNA is TGCGCCAGCAGCCACCAGGCCGGCACCGGGGAGCTGTTTTTT. Amino acids: CASSHQAGTGELFF.

V is TRBV10-2 and J is TRBJ2-7, with D possibly being TRBD2 (6 bases). CDR1 WSHSY and CDR2 SAAADI come from the germline V gene. V was pared by 8 bases and J by 1 base, with 9 bases between. The CDR3 sequence is 12 residues long. The CDR3 DNA reads TGCGCCAGCCAGGACTATTCCTACGAGCAGTACTTC. Amino acid sequence: CASQDYSYEQYF.

V is TRBV7-9 and J is TRBJ2-1; TRBD2 might be the D (6 bases). This CDR3 has 14 residues. Germline CDR1 reads SEHNR; CDR2 reads FQNEAQ (reference sequence). CDR3 protein: CAEGGPPSLNEQFF. In nucleotides, the CDR3 is TGTGCGGAGGGAGGTCCCCCCTCTTTGAATGAGCAGTTCTTC.

The chain links TRBV5-5 to TRBJ2-7; D may be TRBD2 (5 bases). CDR1 and CDR2 (germline): SGHKS, YYEKEE (reference sequence). Trimming left V 1 base short and J 5 bases short, with 19 bases between. The CDR3 totals 16 residues. DNA for the CDR3: TGTGCCAGCAGCTTGTCATGGACTCCTCTTTTCGACGAGCAGTACTTC. This codes for CASSLSWTPLFDEQYF.

V gene TRBV14 combines with J gene TRBJ1-3; maybe TRBD1 (5 bases). Per germline, CDR1 SGHDN and CDR2 FVKESK. Trimming took off 1 base at V and 3 bases at J, with 16 bases between the two ends. The CDR3 spans 17 residues. DNA of the CDR3: TGTGCCAGCAGCCAAGGGGTCGGGCAGGGCCTTGGAAACACCATATATTTT. It codes for CASSQGVGQGLGNTIYF.

The chain carries TRBV5-5 and TRBJ2-2, with D perhaps matching TRBD2 (5 bases). Germline CDR1 and CDR2: SGHKS and YYEKEE (reference sequence). The ends were cut back, 0 bases at V and 0 bases at J, with 18 bases in the middle. The CDR3 has 19 amino acids. The CDR3 DNA follows: TGTGCCAGCAGCTTGGTCCCTAGCAGCAGAATCGCGAACACCGGGGAGCTGTTTTTT. It specifies CASSLVPSSRIANTGELFF. Complete variable domain (other parts from reference TRBV5-5 and TRBJ2-2): DAGVTQSPTHLIKTRGQQVTLRCSPISGHKSVSWYQQVLGQGPQFIFQYYEKEERGRGNFPDRFSARQFPNYSSELNVNALLLGDSALYLCASSLVPSSRIANTGELFFGEGSRLTVL.

This sequence joins TRBV9 and TRBJ2-7, with TRBD1 matching over 10 bases. The CDR3 loop spans 16 amino acids. V dropped 3 bases and J dropped 4; count of bases not matched to a gene: 10. Per the germline V gene, CDR1 is SGDLS and CDR2 is YYNGEE. CDR3 in amino acids: CASSAGQGVLTYEQYF. CDR3 nucleotide sequence: TGTGCCAGCAGCGCTGGACAGGGGGTTCTAACGTACGAGCAGTACTTC. The entire variable domain, with the rest obtained from reference TRBV9 and TRBJ2-7, is as follows: DSGVTQTPKHLITATGQRVTLRCSPRSGDLSVYWYQQSLDQGLQFLIQYYNGEERAKGNILERFSAQQFPDLHSELNLSSLELGDSALYFCASSAGQGVLTYEQYFGPGTRLTVT.

The J gene is TRBJ1-4, the V gene TRBV7-6; weak D call: TRBD1 (5 bases). The CDR3 covers 17 residues. Germline CDR1 SGHVS, CDR2 FNYEAQ. Trimming left V 5 bases short and J 4 bases short, with 20 bases between. The chain's CDR3 is CASSHRPTARVNEKLFF. For the CDR3, the DNA is TGTGCCAGCAGCCACAGGCCGACCGCGCGGGTTAATGAAAAACTGTTTTTT.

The chain is built from TRBV5-8 and TRBJ2-1; 9 nucleotides line up with TRBD2. Trimming at V came to 0 bases and at J to 4 bases, leaving 2 bases not matched to a gene. Germline CDR1 and CDR2: SGHTS and YDEGEE. This CDR3 has 15 amino acids. For the CDR3, the DNA is TGTGCCAGCAGCTTGGGACTAGCGGAGTACAATGAGCAGTTCTTC. It specifies CASSLGLAEYNEQFF.

This clone was picked up one time. The chain links TRBV28 to TRBJ1-5, with unresolved D. Germline assignment: CDR1 MDHEN and CDR2 SYDVKM. This CDR3 contains 13 residues. Trimming cost V 1 base and J 5 bases, with 6 bases left between them. CDR3 sequence: CASSLYGDQPQHF. For the CDR3, the DNA is TGTGCCAGCAGTTTATATGGGGATCAGCCCCAGCATTTT. The entire variable domain, with the rest obtained from reference TRBV28 and TRBJ1-5, is as follows: DVKVTQSSRYLVKRTGEKVFLECVQDMDHENMFWYRQDPGLGLRLIYFSYDVKMKEKGDIPEGYSVSREKKERFSLILESASTNQTSMYLCASSLYGDQPQHFGDGTRLSIL.

V usage is TRBV5-8 and J usage is TRBJ2-3; TRBD2 agrees at 7 bases. The CDR3 sequence is 16 residues long. The junction had 15 bases not matched to a gene; V was cut back by 6 bases and J by 5 bases. The V gene's germline CDR1 is SGHTS and CDR2 YDEGEE. The CDR3 DNA reads as TGTGCCAGCACCTCTTTGATGGGAGGGCCTGGAGATACGCAGTATTTT. This encodes CASTSLMGGPGDTQYF. The whole variable domain, remainder taken from reference TRBV5-8 and TRBJ2-3, is EAGVTQSPTHLIKTRGQQATLRCSPISGHTSVYWYQQALGLGLQFLLWYDEGEERNRGNFPPRFSGRQFPNYSSELNVNALELEDSALYLCASTSLMGGPGDTQYFGPGTRLTVL.

This chain connects TRBV6-1 to TRBJ1-4; no definite D call. The CDR3 extends over 13 amino acids. The germline gives CDR1 MNHNS, CDR2 SASEGT. Trimming cost V 4 bases and J 6 bases, with 9 bases left between them. CDR3 DNA sequence: TGTGCCAGCAGTGCATCAGGAGATGAAAAACTGTTTTTT. It yields the protein CASSASGDEKLFF.

V gene TRBV10-3 combines with J gene TRBJ2-7; TRBD2 aligns across 7 bases. Losses at the gene ends were 4 bases for V and 0 bases for J; bases not matched to a gene: 9. This CDR3 region has 16 residues. Germline-derived CDR1 and CDR2 are ENHRY and SYGVKD. The CDR3 DNA is TGTGCCATCAGTGGATCTACGGGGGGTAGCTCCTACGAGCAGTACTTC. This codes for CAISGSTGGSSYEQYF.

Here the CDR3 reads CASSFTSPGGRPNEQFF. CDR3 bases: TGTGCCAGCAGCTTTACCTCCCCGGGAGGAAGGCCCAATGAGCAGTTCTTC. This chain links TRBV7-9 with TRBJ2-1; 7 positions agree with TRBD2. This CDR3 comprises 17 residues. J lost 6 bases, V lost 3 bases, and 14 bases had no gene match. Germline V gene lookup returns CDR1 SEHNR and CDR2 FQNEAQ (reference sequence).

This chain uses TRBV10-3 with TRBJ2-7; 9 nucleotides match TRBD1. In germline, CDR1 is ENHRY, CDR2 SYGVKD. V was clipped by 2 bases and J by 5 bases; unmatched bases: 7. The CDR3 consists of 15 residues. CDR3 in DNA: TGTGCCATCAGTGAGGGAACAGGGGGCGCGGACGAGCAGTACTTC. The encoded protein is CAISEGTGGADEQYF.

This clone showed up just once. The rearrangement links TRBV29-1 to TRBJ2-1; 7 bases line up with TRBD1. The CDR3 length is 15 residues. Germline lookup yields CDR1 SQVTM and CDR2 ANQGSEA. V gave up 6 bases and J gave up 4 bases; unmatched junction bases: 12. The CDR3 DNA is TGCAGCGTCGTTGCCGGGACGGACAGGTACAATGAGCAGTTCTTC. Protein product: CSVVAGTDRYNEQFF.

The V and J genes are TRBV21-1 and TRBJ2-7; the D segment call TRBD2 is taken from the table without a DNA check. TRBV21-1 is marked as a pseudogene. CDR3 size: 12 residues. CDR3 region: CARHHPAYEQYF. The CDR3, as DNA: TGTGCCAGGCATCACCCGGCCTACGAGCAGTACTTC.

The chain is built from TRBV19 and TRBJ2-2; the D gene could be TRBD1 or TRBD2 (5 bases each). The germline gives CDR1 LNHDA, CDR2 SQIVND (reference sequence). The germline V and J ends were trimmed by 7 bases and 0 bases, with 15 bases remaining between them. CDR3 length equals 16 residues. Here the CDR3 DNA reads TGTGCCAGTATGCCCCTGAGGGACCCGAACACCGGGGAGCTGTTTTTT. This sequence encodes CASMPLRDPNTGELFF. The whole variable domain, filled in from reference TRBV19 and TRBJ2-2, reads DGGITQSPKYLFRKEGQNVTLSCEQNLNHDAMYWYRQDPGQGLRLIYYSQIVNDFQKGDIAEGYSVSREKKESFPLTVTSAQKNPTAFYLCASMPLRDPNTGELFFGEGSRLTVL.

This clone was picked up one time. The V call is TRBV28, the J call TRBJ1-5; D not resolved. V lost 5 bases to trimming and J lost 8 bases, with 10 bases between them. The CDR3 spans 12 residues. Germline loops: CDR1 MDHEN, CDR2 SYDVKM. For the CDR3, the DNA is TGTGCCAGCAGTCCCCGCCTGGAGCCCCAGCATTTT. It translates to CASSPRLEPQHF.